This T cell receptor (beta chain) was observed in a study of vaccination and CD4 T cells after COVID-19. Cultured CD4+ T-cell DNA underwent Oncomine TCR Beta short-read sequencing. DNA came from CD4+ T cells after culture. From the PCR reads, TCRdb called clonotypes with MiXCR, one entry per CDR3 protein. The sample comprises 10,000 to 12,000 distinct CDR3 sequences, about 28% of which are singletons, and 15% rests with the top ten. Points from the study as a whole: The median SARS-CoV-2-reactive clonotype number increased from about 20 to 38, without statistical significance.

Worth noting for this clonotype: Its antigen remains unidentified.

Specified treatment: 10-day PBMC culture with coronavirus spike peptide pools or control peptides (ViraFEST assay). V lost 1 base, J lost 2 bases, and 11 bases lay in between. The CDR3 runs to 15 residues. CDR1 LGHDT and CDR2 YNNKEL come from the germline V gene (reference sequence). V usage is TRBV3-1 and J usage is TRBJ1-2; the D gene is possibly TRBD1 (6 bases). The clonotype comes from a human donor who had recovered from COVID-19. Here the sequenced sample was CD4+ T cells from blood, cultured in vitro, taken after SARS-CoV-2 vaccination. Here the CDR3 reads CASSQAPGGNYGYTF. The CDR3 DNA reads TGTGCCAGCAGCCAAGCCCCTGGGGGCAACTATGGCTACACCTTC.